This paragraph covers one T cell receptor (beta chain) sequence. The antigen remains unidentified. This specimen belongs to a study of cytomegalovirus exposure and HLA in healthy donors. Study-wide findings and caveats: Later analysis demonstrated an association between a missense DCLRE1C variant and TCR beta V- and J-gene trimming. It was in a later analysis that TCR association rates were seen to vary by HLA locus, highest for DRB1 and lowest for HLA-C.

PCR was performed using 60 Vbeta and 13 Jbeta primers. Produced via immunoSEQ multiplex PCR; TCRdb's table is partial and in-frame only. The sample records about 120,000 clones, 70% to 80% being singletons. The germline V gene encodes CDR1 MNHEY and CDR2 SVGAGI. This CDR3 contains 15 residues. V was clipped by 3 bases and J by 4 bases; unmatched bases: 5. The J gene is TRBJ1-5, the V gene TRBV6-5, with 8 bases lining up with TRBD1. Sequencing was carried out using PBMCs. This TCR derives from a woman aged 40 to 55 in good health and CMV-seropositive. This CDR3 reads CASSYSRTGNQPQHF. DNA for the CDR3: TGTGCCAGCAGTTATAGCCGGACAGGGAATCAGCCCCAGCATTTT.